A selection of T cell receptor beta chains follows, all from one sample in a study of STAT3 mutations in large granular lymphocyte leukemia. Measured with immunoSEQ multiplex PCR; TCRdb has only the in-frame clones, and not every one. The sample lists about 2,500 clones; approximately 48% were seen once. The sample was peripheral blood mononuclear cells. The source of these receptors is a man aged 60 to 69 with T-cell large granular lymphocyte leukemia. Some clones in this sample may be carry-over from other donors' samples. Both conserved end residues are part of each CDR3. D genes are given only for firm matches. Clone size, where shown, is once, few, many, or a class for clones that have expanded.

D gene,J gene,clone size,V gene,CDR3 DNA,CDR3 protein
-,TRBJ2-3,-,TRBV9,TGTGCCAGCAGCGTAGGACCAGTCAGCACAGATACGCAGTATTTT,CASSVGPVSTDTQYF
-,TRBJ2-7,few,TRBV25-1,TGTGCCAGCAAAAAGAGGACAGAACCTTACGAGCAGTACTTC,CASKKRTEPYEQYF
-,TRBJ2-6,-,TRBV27,TGTGCCAGCAGTCCCTCTGGGGCCAACGTCCTGACTTTC,CASSPSGANVLTF
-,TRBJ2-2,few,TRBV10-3,TGTGCCCACTCGTCCTACGATCTTAGGGCCGGGGAGCTGTTTTTT,CAHSSYDLRAGELFF
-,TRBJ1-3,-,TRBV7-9,TGTGCCAGCAGCCCTCGCGGAAACACCATATATTTT,CASSPRGNTIYF
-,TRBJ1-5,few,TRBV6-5,TGTGCCAGCAGTTATAGGGATAGCCAGCCCCAGCATTTT,CASSYRDSQPQHF
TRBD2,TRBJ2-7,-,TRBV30,TGTGCCTGCGTGCATCACAGGGGACTAGCAGTAACCTACGAGCAGTACTTC,CACVHHRGLAVTYEQYF
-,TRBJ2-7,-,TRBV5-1,TGCGCCAGCAGCTACGACGGTGACTACGAGCAGTACTTC,CASSYDGDYEQYF
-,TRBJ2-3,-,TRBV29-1,TGCAGCGTTGAACATCCGGGCACAGATACGCAGTATTTT,CSVEHPGTDTQYF
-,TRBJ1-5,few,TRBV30,TGTGCCTGGAGCGGGGGAATGTTCCATCAGCCCCAGCATTTT,CAWSGGMFHQPQHF
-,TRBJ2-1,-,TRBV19,TGTGCCAGTAACCATGGGAATGAGCAGTTCTTC,CASNHGNEQFF
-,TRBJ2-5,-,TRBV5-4,TGTGCCAGCAGCTTGGGGGGGAAAGAGACCCAGTACTTC,CASSLGGKETQYF
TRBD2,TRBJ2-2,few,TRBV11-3,TGTGCCAGCAGACGGGGGGGCCGAACCGGGGAGCTGTTTTTT,CASRRGGRTGELFF
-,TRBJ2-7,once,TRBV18,TGTGCCAGCTCACCCATGGCCTACGAGCAGTACTTC,CASSPMAYEQYF
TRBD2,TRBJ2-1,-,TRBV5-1,TGCGCCAGCAGCCTAGCGGGTGGGGAATACAATGAGCAGTTCTTC,CASSLAGGEYNEQFF
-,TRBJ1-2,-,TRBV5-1,TGCGCCAGCAGCTATTACACAGGGTCTGGCTACACCTTC,CASSYYTGSGYTF
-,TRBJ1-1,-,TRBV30,TGTGCCTGGAGTCCCGGGAGGCACCTGAACACTGAAGCTTTCTTT,CAWSPGRHLNTEAFF
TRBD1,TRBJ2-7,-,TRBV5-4,TGTGCCAGCAGACGAAATGTCGGTGGACAGGGTGGGGTTGAGCAGTACTTC,CASRRNVGGQGGVEQYF
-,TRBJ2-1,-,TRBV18,TGTGCCAGCTCACCACCGCCCAGGGCCCTCAATGAGCAGTTCTTC,CASSPPPRALNEQFF
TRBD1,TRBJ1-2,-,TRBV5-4,TGTGCCAGCAGCCCCTACGGACAGGGGGAGTTCTATGGCTACACCTTC,CASSPYGQGEFYGYTF
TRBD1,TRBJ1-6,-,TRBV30,TGTGCCTGGAGTGTCAGGGGACAGGAGAGTTCACCCCTCCACTTT,CAWSVRGQESSPLHF
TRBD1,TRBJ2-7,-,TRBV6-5,TGTGCCAGCACACCAGGGGGCGGTGAGCAGTACTTC,CASTPGGGEQYF
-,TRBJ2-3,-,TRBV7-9,TGTGCCAGCAGTTCACTCCTCGATACGCAGTATTTT,CASSSLLDTQYF
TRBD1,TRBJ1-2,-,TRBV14,TGTGCCAGCAGCCAAAAAGGGCCAGGGGGATATGGCTACACCTTC,CASSQKGPGGYGYTF
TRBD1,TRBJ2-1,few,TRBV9,TGTGCCAGCAGCGTAGAGGGACAGGGTGTGCACAATGAGCAGTTCTTC,CASSVEGQGVHNEQFF
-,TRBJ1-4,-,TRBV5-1,TGCGCCAGCAGCTTACGGCCTGGGACTAATGAAAAACTGTTTTTT,CASSLRPGTNEKLFF
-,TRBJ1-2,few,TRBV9,TGTGCCAGCAGCGTCGGGGGGGACTATGGCTACACCTTC,CASSVGGDYGYTF
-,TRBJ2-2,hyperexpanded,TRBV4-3,TGCGCCAGCAGTTTAGGGACCGGGGAGCTGTTTTTT,CASSLGTGELFF
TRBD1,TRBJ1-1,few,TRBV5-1,TGCGCCAGCAGCCGAAGGACAGGGGGAAACACTGAAGCTTTCTTT,CASSRRTGGNTEAFF
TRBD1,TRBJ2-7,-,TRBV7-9,TGTGCCAGCAGCCCCGACAGGGGGCAGTACTTC,CASSPDRGQYF
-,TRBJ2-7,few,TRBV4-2,TGTGCCAGCAGCCTAGACAGTTACGAGCAGTACTTC,CASSLDSYEQYF
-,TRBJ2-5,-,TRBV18,TGTGCCAGCTCACCACCGATGAGGGGAGAGACCCAGTACTTC,CASSPPMRGETQYF
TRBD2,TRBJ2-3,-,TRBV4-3,TGCGCCAGCAGCCAAGATCGCGGGGGGGCGGATACGCAGTATTTT,CASSQDRGGADTQYF
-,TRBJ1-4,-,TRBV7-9,TGTGCCAGCAGCGTACCGGGTCGGGAAAAACTGTTTTTT,CASSVPGREKLFF
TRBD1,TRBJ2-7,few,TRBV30,TGTGCCTGGAGTCGTGACAGGGGGTTAAACGAGCAGTACTTC,CAWSRDRGLNEQYF
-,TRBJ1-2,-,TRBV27,TGTGCCAGCAGTCCCCCACTTCTGTACTATGGCTACACCTTC,CASSPPLLYYGYTF
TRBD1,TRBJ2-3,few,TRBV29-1,TGCAGCGTGGGCTGGACAGGCCCAACAGATACGCAGTATTTT,CSVGWTGPTDTQYF
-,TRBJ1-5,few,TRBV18,TGTGCCAGCTCCCCCGAAGGGAATCAGCCCCAGCATTTT,CASSPEGNQPQHF
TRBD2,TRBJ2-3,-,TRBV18,TGTGCCAGCTCACGGACTAGCCCCACAGATACGCAGTATTTT,CASSRTSPTDTQYF
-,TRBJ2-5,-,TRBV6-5,TGTGCCAGCAGACCGCCGGGACAACAAGAGACCCAGTACTTC,CASRPPGQQETQYF
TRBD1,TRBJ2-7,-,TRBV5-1,TGCGCCAGCAGCTTGGGGTGGACAGGGGGCTCCTACGAGCAGTACTTC,CASSLGWTGGSYEQYF
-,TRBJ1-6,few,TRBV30,TGTGCCTGGAGTGAATTTAGGTTTTCCCACTCACCCCTCCACTTT,CAWSEFRFSHSPLHF
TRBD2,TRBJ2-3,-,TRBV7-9,TGTGCCAGCAGCCCTGGACTAGCAGATCCTAGCACAGATACGCAGTATTTT,CASSPGLADPSTDTQYF
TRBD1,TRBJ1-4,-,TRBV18,TGTGCCAGCTCAAGACAGGGGACTAATGAAAAACTGTTTTTT,CASSRQGTNEKLFF
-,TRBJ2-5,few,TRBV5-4,TGTGCCAGCAGCGAGAGAGAGACCCAGTACTTC,CASSERETQYF
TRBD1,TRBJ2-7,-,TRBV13,TGTGCCAGCAGCTTAGGGACAGGGGGCGGGAACGAGCAGTACTTC,CASSLGTGGGNEQYF
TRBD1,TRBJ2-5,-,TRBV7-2,TGTGCCAGCAGCTCGAACAGGGGGAAAGAGACCCAGTACTTC,CASSSNRGKETQYF
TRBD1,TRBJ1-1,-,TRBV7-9,TGTGCCAGCAGCCCTTCGACAGGGGGGAACACTGAAGCTTTCTTT,CASSPSTGGNTEAFF
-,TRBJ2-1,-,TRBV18,TGTGCCAGCTCACCCCGGTACCAACAGGGCTACAATGAGCAGTTCTTC,CASSPRYQQGYNEQFF